The 24 T cell receptor beta chains given below trace back to one sample, sequenced in a study of Graves' ophthalmopathy and Graves' hyperthyroidism. The authors amplified TCR beta CDR3 regions from RNA transcripts. HTBI primers primed a first-round RT-PCR, and a second-round multiplex PCR followed. Using its own MiXCR run on the multiplex PCR reads, TCRdb lists one record per CDR3 protein. The profile shows more than 1,000,000 distinct CDR3 sequences, about two fifths of them singletons. The sample was peripheral blood or thyroid tissue (not recorded which). These receptors came from an adult man with Graves' hyperthyroidism.

For this clonotype: This clone may be a read error of a much larger clone one base away. The chain is built from TRBV6-5 and TRBJ1-2; unclear D gene. The germline gives CDR1 MNHEY, CDR2 SVGAGI. The CDR3 is 14 residues long. Trimming cost V 0 bases and J 0 bases, with 5 bases left between them. Here the CDR3 reads CASSYSSTNYGYTF. For the CDR3, the DNA is TGTGCCAGCAGTTACTCGAGCACTAACTATGGCTACACCTTC.

The chain links TRBV24-1 to TRBJ2-3, with D possibly TRBD2 on 6 matching bases. Germline V gives CDR1 KGHDR, CDR2 SFDVKD. Trimming shortened V by 1 base and J by 1 base, and 11 bases separated the two germline ends. There are 16 residues in the CDR3. The CDR3: CATSDFGGEGTDTQYF. CDR3 sequence (DNA): TGTGCCACCAGTGATTTCGGGGGAGAAGGCACAGATACGCAGTATTTT.

As to this clonotype: One junction end disagrees with the germline gene, perhaps due to a read error. The V call is TRBV29-1, the J call TRBJ2-7; 8 bases agree with TRBD1. Germline V lookup: CDR1 SQVTM, CDR2 ANQGSEA. This CDR3 contains 13 residues. The CDR3 region is CSALGGQGYGQYF. CDR3 nucleotides: TGCAGCGCCCTAGGAGGACAGGGCTACGGGCAGTACTTC.

This clonotype has at least ten counts. This sequence joins TRBV5-4 and TRBJ1-2; D may be TRBD1 (6 bases). The CDR3 is 15 residues long. Germline V gene data show CDR1 as SGHNT and CDR2 as YYREEE (reference sequence). V shed 4 bases and J shed 4 bases, with 17 bases lying between them. CDR3: CASSTGQGMGYGYTF. The CDR3 DNA reads as TGTGCCAGCAGCACGGGACAAGGCATGGGCTATGGCTACACCTTC.

The chain has TRBV7-9 and TRBJ1-2; D not resolved. The CDR3 runs 14 residues. V lost 5 bases and J lost 5, with 15 bases in between. Germline V lookup: CDR1 SEHNR, CDR2 FQNEAQ (reference sequence). The CDR3 protein is CASSPKAGSYGYTF. The CDR3 DNA reads TGTGCCAGCAGCCCGAAAGCGGGTAGTTATGGCTACACCTTC.

This clonotype was seen ten or more times. V is TRBV5-6 and J is TRBJ2-5; D is uncertain. V was shortened by 2 bases and J by 5 bases, with 10 bases between the two germline ends. The V gene's germline CDR1 is SGHDT and CDR2 YYEEEE. The CDR3 is 13 residues long. CDR3 in DNA: TGTGCCAGCAGCTTCGGCAGGCTGGAGACCCAGTACTTC. This codes for CASSFGRLETQYF.

With regard to this clonotype: At one end, the junction sequence differs from germline, possibly due to a read error. The chain couples TRBV10-3 to TRBJ1-2; 7 bases map to TRBD1. Germline loops: CDR1 ENHRY, CDR2 SYGVKD. This CDR3 region has 16 residues. For the CDR3, the DNA is TGTGCCAGCAGTTACCAGGGACAGCTTCAATTCTATGGCTACACCTTC. It translates to CASSYQGQLQFYGYTF.

This clonotype showed up just a few times. The gene calls are TRBV4-3 and TRBJ2-2; no reliable D call. The germline gives CDR1 LGHNA, CDR2 YSLEER. V dropped 0 bases and J dropped 10 bases, with 12 bases sitting between them. The CDR3 runs to 14 residues. The CDR3 nucleotides read TGCGCCAGCAGCCAAGATTTACTACAGAAGGAGCTGTTTTTT. Encoded protein: CASSQDLLQKELFF.

This clonotype has ten or more counts. The rearrangement uses TRBV4-3 and TRBJ1-4, with unresolved D. With 0 bases removed from V and 8 bases from J, the gap between germline ends came to 16 bases. Germline V gene lookup returns CDR1 LGHNA and CDR2 YSLEER. CDR3 length equals 16 residues. CDR3 DNA: TGCGCCAGCAGCCAAGATTCCCCCAGCCCACGGGAAAAACTGTTTTTT. Translated: CASSQDSPSPREKLFF.

Many counts were recorded for this clonotype. For the CDR3, the DNA is TGTGCCAGCAGCTTAGCGACAGGGGATGAAAAACTGTTTTTT. This sequence encodes CASSLATGDEKLFF. The chain carries TRBV7-9 and TRBJ1-4, with 8 bases identical to TRBD1. V trimming: 0 bases; J trimming: 6 bases; junction bases outside the gene matches: 0. This CDR3 comprises 14 residues. The germline gives CDR1 SEHNR, CDR2 FQNEAQ (reference sequence).

There are a few counts of this clonotype. This chain joins TRBV7-9 and TRBJ2-7, with 10 bases lining up with TRBD1. The ends lost 7 bases at V and 4 bases at J; junction bases unmatched: 10. CDR3 length: 15 residues. CDR1 SEHNR and CDR2 FQNEAQ come from the germline V gene (reference sequence). The DNA of the CDR3 is TGTGCCAGCACCAGAACCGGGACAGGGGATTACGAGCAGTACTTC. It specifies CASTRTGTGDYEQYF.

The genes are TRBV4-1 and TRBJ2-2; D possibly corresponds to TRBD1 (5 bases). Between the trimmed V and J ends, which lost 3 bases and 1 base, there was a span of 9 bases. Germline loops: CDR1 MGHRA, CDR2 YSYEKL. The CDR3 runs to 15 residues. In nucleotides, the CDR3 is TGCGCCAGCAGCCAGGGGCGGAGGAACACCGGGGAGCTGTTTTTT. Protein: CASSQGRRNTGELFF.

This chain uses TRBV7-9 with TRBJ1-5; D is undetermined. The CDR3 is made up of 15 amino acids. CDR1 is SEHNR and CDR2 is FQNEAQ in the germline V gene (reference sequence). The V gene lost 5 bases and the J gene lost 1 base, with 12 bases spanning the gap. The chain's CDR3 is CASSPPSGSNQPQHF. The CDR3 coding sequence is TGTGCCAGCAGCCCGCCTTCCGGGAGCAATCAGCCCCAGCATTTT.

Regarding this clonotype: As the CDR3 is not closed by the conserved phenylalanine or tryptophan, this likely results from a read error. The chain has TRBV6-6 and TRBJ1-4, with D uncertain. Per the germline V gene, CDR1 is MNHNY and CDR2 is SVGAGI (reference sequence). The V and J ends lost 0 bases and 10 bases respectively, with 12 bases between them. This CDR3 is 14 amino acids long. In nucleotides, the CDR3 is TGTGCCAGCAGTTACTCGATTCTGGCGGGAAAACTGTTTCTT. This translates into CASSYSILAGKLFL.

This clonotype was recorded at least ten times. The V and J genes are TRBV2 and TRBJ1-5, with D possibly TRBD1 on 6 matching bases. This CDR3 is 16 amino acids long. Germline V gene data show CDR1 as SNHLY and CDR2 as FYNNEI. Trimming took 8 bases from V and 5 from J, leaving 22 bases between them. The CDR3 DNA reads as TGTGCCAGCGGACGGACTCGGGGACACAAAGATCAGCCCCAGCATTTT. Residues: CASGRTRGHKDQPQHF.

Many counts were recorded for this clonotype. The chain joins TRBV10-3 to TRBJ1-2, with 7 bases lining up with TRBD1. Trimming cost V 5 bases and J 6 bases; bases outside gene matches: 9. Germline CDR1 ENHRY, CDR2 SYGVKD. The CDR3 has 14 residues. The CDR3 sequence: CAISMRQGGDGYTF. The CDR3 DNA follows: TGTGCCATCAGTATGCGACAGGGTGGTGATGGCTACACCTTC.

This clonotype was seen at least ten times. The J gene is TRBJ2-7, the V gene TRBV25-1; 7 nucleotides match TRBD2. The V gene's germline CDR1 is MGHDK and CDR2 SYGVNS. The CDR3 has 15 amino acids. The J segment lost 1 base and the V segment lost 2 bases, leaving 5 bases of the junction unmatched. This chain's CDR3 is CASSEGSGGSYEQYF. The CDR3, as DNA: TGTGCCAGCAGTGAAGGTTCGGGAGGATCCTACGAGCAGTACTTC.

This clonotype was seen more than once but under ten times. This chain links TRBV28 with TRBJ1-4, with D perhaps matching TRBD1 (5 bases). The CDR3 is 12 residues long. The V gene's germline CDR1 is MDHEN and CDR2 SYDVKM. V was cut by 0 bases and J by 13 bases, with 9 bases left in between. The CDR3 region has the DNA TGTGCCAGCAGTTTATGGCGGGGCGGACTGTTTTTT. Amino acid sequence: CASSLWRGGLFF.

This clonotype was counted at least ten times. The chain is built from TRBV2 and TRBJ2-7; 9 positions match TRBD1. Germline loops: CDR1 SNHLY, CDR2 FYNNEI. CDR3 length: 12 residues. V lost 4 bases, J lost 6 bases, and 1 base stayed unmatched. The CDR3 protein is CASSVDRGEQYF. CDR3 sequence (DNA): TGTGCCAGCAGTGTGGACAGGGGCGAGCAGTACTTC.

This clonotype was recorded at least ten times. The chain employs TRBV2 and TRBJ1-1; D call uncertain. Germline V gene data show CDR1 as SNHLY and CDR2 as FYNNEI. Trimming removed 4 bases from V and 6 bases from J, with 15 bases in between. The length of the CDR3 is 14 residues. In nucleotides, the CDR3 is TGTGCCAGCAGTGTAGGGCAGTATTCTGCTGAAGCTTTCTTT. Its translation is CASSVGQYSAEAFF.

This clonotype was counted many times. The chain recombines TRBV15 with TRBJ1-6; D ambiguous. Looked up from germline, CDR1 is LNHNV and CDR2 is YYDKDF (reference sequence). Trimming left V 4 bases short and J 10 bases short, with 11 bases between. This CDR3 contains 13 residues. The CDR3 region has the DNA TGTGCCACCAGCACGACAATAGGCTCACCCCTCCACTTT. Translated: CATSTTIGSPLHF. Complete variable domain (other parts from reference TRBV15 and TRBJ1-6): DAMVIQNPRYQVTQFGKPVTLSCSQTLNHNVMYWYQQKSSQAPKLLFHYYDKDFNNEADTPDNFQSRRPNTSFCFLDIRSPGLGDTAMYLCATSTTIGSPLHFGNGTRLTVT.

Many counts were recorded for this clonotype. One end of the junction does not line up with germline, which may come from a read error. V gene TRBV5-5 combines with J gene TRBJ1-2, with D tentatively TRBD1 (5 bases). Per the germline V gene, CDR1 is SGHKS and CDR2 is YYEKEE (reference sequence). The CDR3 extends over 14 amino acids. The CDR3 reads CASSQDILRQPSAF. The CDR3 DNA reads TGTGCCAGCAGCCAGGACATACTCCGTCAACCGTCCGCCTTC.

Ten or more counts support this clonotype. V and J are TRBV19 and TRBJ1-5; D unresolved. The CDR3 totals 13 residues. V was cut by 7 bases and J by 3 bases, with 10 bases left in between. Per germline, CDR1 LNHDA and CDR2 SQIVND (reference sequence). CDR3 loop: CASNRIYNQPQHF. The CDR3 coding sequence is TGTGCCAGTAATAGGATTTACAATCAGCCCCAGCATTTT. The whole variable domain, filled in from reference TRBV19 and TRBJ1-5, reads DGGITQSPKYLFRKEGQNVTLSCEQNLNHDAMYWYRQDPGQGLRLIYYSQIVNDFQKGDIAEGYSVSREKKESFPLTVTSAQKNPTAFYLCASNRIYNQPQHFGDGTRLSIL.

This clonotype was seen only once. CDR3 sequence: CSARVGQRNTEAFF. CDR3 coding DNA: TGCAGTGCTAGAGTTGGACAGCGGAACACTGAAGCTTTCTTT. The gene calls are TRBV20-1 and TRBJ1-1; maybe TRBD1 (6 bases). The CDR3 has 14 residues. Germline CDR1 is DFQATT and CDR2 is SNEGSKA (reference sequence). Trimming removed 1 base from V and 1 base from J, with 10 bases in between.